The 27 T cell receptor beta chains below were found in one sample sequenced in a study of Ad26.COV2.S vaccination and SARS-CoV-2 variants. The repertoire was sequenced with immunoSEQ multiplex PCR; TCRdb's copy has only in-frame clones and lacks some. The sample shows a few hundred thousand clones, 87% of them seen only once. Treatment defined: some 19 received Ad26.COV2.S at low or high dose, single or two shots; about 5 received placebo; per-sample allocation not given. Sampling was performed 63 days after the first vaccine or placebo injection. Source: peripheral blood, taken in a trial of Ad26.COV2.S vaccine versus placebo. Source of these receptors: a person aged 18-65 years who received the Ad26.COV2.S COVID-19 vaccine or a placebo.

The V gene is TRBV3-1 (or the pseudogene TRBV3-2), the J gene TRBJ2-2; no firm D call. Trimming stripped 1 base from V and 4 bases from J, with 4 bases between. Germline V gene lookup returns CDR1 LGHDT and CDR2 YNNKEL (reference sequence). This CDR3 has 13 amino acids. CDR3 protein: CASSQAGTGELFF. CDR3 sequence (DNA): TGTGCCAGCAGCCAAGCGGGCACCGGGGAGCTGTTTTTT.

The rearrangement links TRBV7-9 to TRBJ2-3; D not resolved. CDR1 is SEHNR, CDR2 FQNEAQ, per germline (reference sequence). V was pared by 5 bases and J by 8 bases, with 14 bases between. The CDR3 is 13 amino acids. This chain's CDR3 is CASSTRVTGTQYF. CDR3 bases: TGTGCCAGCAGCACCCGGGTGACTGGTACGCAGTATTTT.

The table lists this clone with a count of one. This sequence joins TRBV21-1 and TRBJ2-7; the D call of TRBD2 is as the table states it, not checked on the DNA. TRBV21-1 is recorded as a pseudogene. The CDR3 has 15 residues. The CDR3 DNA reads TGTGCCAGCAGCAACGTCCGGGAGGGATCCTACGAGCAGTACGTC. Encoded protein: CASSNVREGSYEQYV.

This sequence joins TRBV7-3 and TRBJ2-1; TRBD2 agrees at 10 bases. Germline V gives CDR1 SGHTA, CDR2 FQGTGA. The CDR3 extends over 17 amino acids. J was trimmed by 1 base and V by 5 bases; bases with no gene match: 8. CDR3 region: CASSTYTSGVSYNEQFF. The CDR3 DNA is TGTGCCAGCAGCACCTACACTAGCGGGGTTTCCTACAATGAGCAGTTCTTC.

The V gene is TRBV23-1, the J gene TRBJ1-4, with unresolved D. TRBV23-1 is given ORF status, its function remaining uncertain. Trimming took 1 base from V and 6 from J, leaving 6 bases between them. The CDR3 totals 13 residues. The CDR3 DNA is TGCGCCAGCAGTCAATTAAGCTATGAAAAACTGTTTTTT. This encodes CASSQLSYEKLFF.

This clone was observed many times. This chain links TRBV18 with TRBJ2-7; 7 bases line up with TRBD1. Germline CDR1 KGHSH, CDR2 LQKENI. CDR3 length equals 13 residues. V lost 6 bases, J lost 0 bases, and 2 bases stayed unmatched. The CDR3 is CASSRQGSYEQYV. The CDR3 DNA follows: TGTGCCAGCTCTCGACAGGGCTCCTACGAGCAGTACGTC.

The rearrangement links TRBV19 to TRBJ1-2; D is possibly TRBD1 (6 bases). V lost 4 bases to trimming and J lost 0 bases, with 18 bases between them. This CDR3 has 17 residues. Germline CDR1 reads LNHDA; CDR2 reads SQIVND (reference sequence). The CDR3 nucleotides read TGTGCCAGTAGTACCAAGACGTGGACAGCAGCTAACTATGGCTACACCTTC. Translating gives CASSTKTWTAANYGYTF.

The gene calls are TRBV19 and TRBJ2-5; weak D call: TRBD1 (6 bases). V was clipped by 2 bases and J by 3 bases, with 7 bases between them. CDR3 size: 13 residues. The germline V gene has CDR1 LNHDA and CDR2 SQIVND (reference sequence). The CDR3 protein is CASSINREETQYF. CDR3 DNA: TGTGCCAGTAGTATAAACAGGGAAGAGACCCAGTACTTC.

V and J are TRBV7-2 and TRBJ2-7, with a possible D match to TRBD1 (6 bases). Between the trimmed V and J ends, which lost 4 bases and 7 bases, there was a span of 8 bases. CDR3 length: 11 amino acids. Germline V gene sequence: CDR1 SGHTA, CDR2 FQGNSA. CDR3 sequence reads: CASSSQGEQYF. The CDR3 DNA sequence: TGTGCCAGCAGCTCCCAGGGGGAGCAGTACTTC.

CDR3 in amino acids: CASRPSGRADDEQFF. Here the CDR3 DNA reads TGTGCCAGTAGGCCTAGCGGGAGGGCTGACGATGAGCAGTTCTTC. The V call is TRBV19, the J call TRBJ2-1; 12 bases are a match to TRBD2. Germline CDR1 and CDR2: LNHDA and SQIVND (reference sequence). The CDR3 loop spans 15 amino acids. After removal of 6 bases from V and 8 bases from J, the junction contained 8 bases not matched to a gene.

The chain combines TRBV6-1 with TRBJ2-1; TRBD1 is a possible D gene (5 bases). CDR3 length: 12 residues. Per germline, CDR1 MNHNS and CDR2 SASEGT. V was clipped by 6 bases and J by 7 bases, with 10 bases between them. The CDR3, as DNA: TGTGCCAGCAGCCTGGACAAGAATGAGCAGTTCTTC. The encoded protein is CASSLDKNEQFF.

V usage is TRBV19 and J usage is TRBJ1-2; possible D gene TRBD1, 5 bases. Germline CDR1 reads LNHDA; CDR2 reads SQIVND (reference sequence). Trimming removed 8 bases at V and 4 bases at J, with 14 bases between. CDR3 size: 13 residues. CDR3 bases: TGTGCCAGTCGACAGAGATCATCCTATGGCTACACCTTC. This sequence encodes CASRQRSSYGYTF.

This clone has only one observation. The chain couples TRBV4-3 to TRBJ2-6; TRBD2 matches 7 bases. This CDR3 has 16 residues. V shed 2 bases and J 2 bases; nucleotides not matched to a gene: 3. Looked up from germline, CDR1 is LGHNA and CDR2 is YSLEER. CDR3 loop: CASSQQRGAGANVLTF. The CDR3 DNA is TGCGCCAGCAGCCAACAACGGGGGGCTGGGGCCAACGTCCTGACTTTC.

The rearrangement uses TRBV30 and TRBJ2-3; TRBD2 aligns across 11 bases. Trimming took 4 bases from V and 7 from J; bases not matched to a gene: 19. CDR3 length: 18 amino acids. CDR1 and CDR2 (germline): GTSNPN, SVGIG (reference sequence). The DNA of the CDR3 is TGTGCCTGGATAGGTTTAGCGGGGGGGAGGGCCGTAACGAATACGCAGTATTTT. Translated, it gives CAWIGLAGGRAVTNTQYF.

The rearrangement joins TRBV3-1 (or the pseudogene TRBV3-2) to TRBJ1-5; D uncertain. The CDR3 is made up of 12 amino acids. The V and J ends lost 1 base and 6 bases respectively, with 4 bases between them. CDR1 is LGHDT and CDR2 is YNNKEL in the germline V gene (reference sequence). This CDR3 reads CASSQGGQPQHF. In nucleotides, the CDR3 is TGTGCCAGCAGCCAAGGGGGTCAGCCCCAGCATTTT.

J is TRBJ2-7 and V is TRBV7-9; 7 nucleotides align to TRBD1. The germline V gene encodes CDR1 SEHNR and CDR2 FQNEAQ (reference sequence). This CDR3 comprises 14 residues. V lost 5 bases, J lost 5 bases, and 9 bases stayed unmatched. CDR3 sequence: CASSGTDSRNEQYF. DNA for the CDR3: TGTGCCAGCAGCGGGACAGACTCCCGTAACGAGCAGTACTTC.

This chain connects TRBV5-4 to TRBJ2-7; D gene ambiguous. This CDR3 is built from 13 residues. Germline V gives CDR1 SGHNT, CDR2 YYREEE (reference sequence). Trimming left V 4 bases short and J 5 bases short, with 13 bases between. The CDR3 DNA sequence: TGTGCCAGCAGCCTTCCGACACCCGACGAGCAGTACTTC. It encodes CASSLPTPDEQYF.

Details on this clone: This specimen includes other DNA sequences encoding the same CDR3. The rearrangement links TRBV6-2 or TRBV6-3 to TRBJ1-1, with D possibly TRBD1 on 5 matching bases. The ends were cut back, 6 bases at V and 1 base at J, with 9 bases in the middle. The CDR3 contains 13 residues. CDR1 and CDR2 from the germline V gene are MNHEY and SVGEGT. CDR3 sequence: CASSPTENTEAFF. The CDR3, as DNA: TGTGCCAGCAGCCCGACAGAGAACACTGAAGCTTTCTTT.

The chain carries TRBV7-3 and TRBJ2-2, with a tentative D call TRBD1 (6 bases). Trimming left V 3 bases short and J 3 bases short, with 20 bases between. The CDR3 loop spans 18 amino acids. The germline CDR1 and CDR2 sequences are SGHTA and FQGTGA. The CDR3 region has the DNA TGTGCCAGCAGCTTCGGTTGGCTAGACAGGATCTACACCGGGGAGCTGTTTTTT. It encodes CASSFGWLDRIYTGELFF.

The chain links TRBV6-4 to TRBJ1-6; maybe TRBD1 (6 bases). V was shortened by 6 bases and J by 7 bases, with 16 bases between the two germline ends. The CDR3 runs to 15 residues. Germline V lookup: CDR1 MRHNA, CDR2 SNTAGT. CDR3 sequence (DNA): TGTGCCAGCAGGCCAGAACAGGGTGACAATTCACCCCTCCACTTT. It is translated as CASRPEQGDNSPLHF.

This clone has just a few counts. This chain connects TRBV2 to TRBJ1-2, with 8 bases fitting TRBD1. The J segment lost 4 bases and the V segment lost 8 bases, leaving 6 bases of the junction unmatched. The CDR3 sequence is 13 residues long. Germline CDR1 and CDR2: SNHLY and FYNNEI. The CDR3 sequence: CASWPGGTYGYTF. In nucleotides, the CDR3 is TGTGCCAGCTGGCCAGGGGGCACCTATGGCTACACCTTC.

The chain recombines TRBV7-2 with TRBJ2-3; 7 bases are a match to TRBD2. The CDR3 is 13 residues long. The J segment lost 2 bases and the V segment lost 7 bases, leaving 3 bases of the junction unmatched. In germline, CDR1 is SGHTA, CDR2 FQGNSA. CDR3 coding DNA: TGTGCCAGCAAGAGCGGGGTCACAGATACGCAGTATTTT. Its protein is CASKSGVTDTQYF.

The V and J genes are TRBV6-5 and TRBJ1-1; tentative D call: TRBD1 (5 bases). Trimming left V 7 bases short and J 1 base short, with 13 bases between. Germline V lookup: CDR1 MNHEY, CDR2 SVGAGI. The CDR3 consists of 14 residues. The CDR3 region has the DNA TGTGCCAGCAATTCAGGGTTTACGAACACTGAAGCTTTCTTT. It is translated as CASNSGFTNTEAFF.

This CDR3 is CASSMTGVETQYF. CDR3 DNA sequence: TGTGCCAGCAGCATGACAGGGGTCGAGACCCAGTACTTC. The V call is TRBV13, the J call TRBJ2-5, with TRBD1 identical over 8 bases. Germline lookup yields CDR1 PRHDT and CDR2 FYEKMQ (reference sequence). Trimming cost V 5 bases and J 5 bases; bases outside gene matches: 4. The CDR3 extends over 13 amino acids. Looking up the rest from reference TRBV13 and TRBJ2-5 gives the full variable domain: AAGVIQSPRHLIKEKRETATLKCYPIPRHDTVYWYQQGPGQDPQFLISFYEKMQSDKGSIPDRFSAQQFSDYHSELNMSSLELGDSALYFCASSMTGVETQYFGPGTRLLVL.

J is TRBJ1-5 and V is TRBV11-2; D remains ambiguous. The germline CDR1 and CDR2 sequences are SGHAT and FQNNGV. The CDR3 runs to 16 residues. V dropped 1 base and J dropped 0 bases, with 10 bases sitting between them. The CDR3 reads CASSLGGLYSNQPQHF. The CDR3 DNA sequence: TGTGCCAGCAGCTTAGGTGGATTATATAGCAATCAGCCCCAGCATTTT.

This chain uses TRBV7-9 with TRBJ2-5, with D possibly matching TRBD1 (5 bases). The CDR3 consists of 15 residues. CDR1 is SEHNR, CDR2 FQNEAQ, per germline (reference sequence). The ends were cut back, 5 bases at V and 3 bases at J, with 16 bases in the middle. The CDR3 reads CASSPWTLGEETQYF. The DNA for the CDR3 is TGTGCCAGCAGCCCGTGGACATTAGGAGAAGAGACCCAGTACTTC.

This rearrangement joins TRBV5-1 to TRBJ1-5; D perhaps matches TRBD1 (5 bases). V lost 5 bases and J 0 bases, leaving 9 bases between the germline ends. CDR3 length equals 14 residues. Per the germline V gene, CDR1 is SGHRS and CDR2 is YFSETQ. CDR3 nucleotides: TGCGCCAGCAGAAGGGGAGATAGCAATCAGCCCCAGCATTTT. Translated, it gives CASRRGDSNQPQHF.